The 12 T cell receptor beta chains in this list originate from one sample, sequenced in a study of Graves' ophthalmopathy and Graves' hyperthyroidism. TCR beta CDR3 regions were amplified from RNA transcripts. Second-round multiplex PCR followed a first-round RT-PCR using HTBI primers. TCRdb independently ran MiXCR on the multiplex PCR reads; one entry per CDR3 protein. The sample holds approximately 700,000 distinct CDR3 sequences, roughly 39% seen once. Sequenced material: peripheral blood. The receptors here all came from an adult man with Graves' ophthalmopathy.

This clonotype was detected a few times. The junction does not match germline at one end; this may be a read error. V usage is TRBV10-3 and J usage is TRBJ1-6; D not certain. CDR1 is ENHRY and CDR2 is SYGVKD in the germline V gene. This CDR3 contains 15 residues. CDR3 in DNA: TGTGCCAGCAGTTACTCCGCTCAACGGAATTCACCCCTCCACTTT. Its protein product is CASSYSAQRNSPLHF.

This clonotype was observed many times. The chain is built from TRBV10-3 and TRBJ2-2; 8 bases map to TRBD2. Germline loops: CDR1 ENHRY, CDR2 SYGVKD. The CDR3 has 17 residues. After removal of 5 bases from V and 4 bases from J, the junction contained 12 bases not matched to a gene. CDR3 sequence (DNA): TGTGCCATCAGTCCCTCGTCGGGAGGGCCCTTCACCGGGGAGCTGTTTTTT. Translated: CAISPSSGGPFTGELFF.

A word on this clonotype: The CDR3 carries no conserved terminal phenylalanine or tryptophan, so it likely arises from a read error. The gene calls are TRBV27 and TRBJ2-7; D may be TRBD2 (5 bases). Germline CDR1 reads MNHEY; CDR2 reads SMNVEV (reference sequence). This CDR3 spans 13 amino acids. The V end was cut by 5 bases, the J end by 7 bases, with 15 bases between. The CDR3 nucleotides are TGTGCCAGCAGTGGGTATGGGGAGACTGAGCAGTACTGC. Translated, it gives CASSGYGETEQYC.

In its sample, this clonotype was seen once. V is TRBV15 and J is TRBJ2-5; D uncertain. Trimming took off 3 bases at V and 9 bases at J, with 23 bases between the two ends. This CDR3 comprises 16 residues. Germline assignment: CDR1 LNHNV and CDR2 YYDKDF (reference sequence). CDR3 sequence: CATSRRDDGYNQPQYF. The CDR3 nucleotides are TGTGCCACCAGCAGGCGAGACGACGGTTACAATCAGCCCCAGTACTTC.

This clonotype was observed a few times. The V call is TRBV3-1, the J call TRBJ1-6; unclear D gene. The germline V and J ends were trimmed by 0 bases and 4 bases, with 4 bases remaining between them. This CDR3 comprises 14 residues. Germline assignment: CDR1 LGHDT and CDR2 YNNKEL (reference sequence). CDR3 nucleotides: TGTGCCAGCAGCCAAGACCATTATAATTCACCCCTCCACTTT. Its protein product is CASSQDHYNSPLHF.

The sample holds one count of this clonotype. This clone may be a read error of a much larger clone one base away. The chain combines TRBV25-1 with TRBJ1-3; D gene unclear. This CDR3 has 14 amino acids. In germline, CDR1 is MGHDK, CDR2 SYGVNS. This CDR3 is CASSPQNSGNAIYF. The CDR3 nucleotides are TGTGCCAGCAGCCCGCAGAACTCTGGAAACGCCATATATTTT.

This clonotype occurred a few times. The chain employs TRBV20-1 and TRBJ2-5; 9 bases agree with TRBD2. Germline lookup yields CDR1 DFQATT and CDR2 SNEGSKA (reference sequence). The CDR3 is made up of 14 amino acids. V lost 6 bases to trimming and J lost 5 bases; unmatched junction nucleotides: 10. CDR3 loop: CSAAGGGPGETQYF. As DNA, the CDR3 is TGCAGTGCGGCGGGGGGGGGGCCGGGGGAGACCCAGTACTTC.

As concerns this clonotype: The conserved closing phenylalanine or tryptophan is absent in this CDR3, likely reflecting a read error. The DNA is omitted, as the CDR3 cannot be located on it reliably, and the CDR3 follows TCRdb's listing. The rearrangement joins TRBV19 to TRBJ1-6; the table gives TRBD1 as D, unverified against the DNA. Germline V lookup: CDR1 LNHDA, CDR2 SQIVND (reference sequence). The length of the CDR3 is 8 amino acids, counting both ends. The CDR3 is CASSGTAS.

The rearrangement links TRBV9 to TRBJ1-6; TRBD1 matches at 8 bases. Germline-derived CDR1 and CDR2 are SGDLS and YYNGEE. This CDR3 comprises 13 residues. The DNA for the CDR3 is TGTGCGGACAGGGCGTTCGGTAATTCACCCCTCCACTTT. It encodes CADRAFGNSPLHF.

This chain joins TRBV7-3 and TRBJ1-5; no reliable D call. The V and J ends lost 6 bases and 1 base respectively, with 10 bases between them. The CDR3 extends over 14 amino acids. Germline values: CDR1 SGHTA, CDR2 FQGTGA. CDR3 sequence (DNA): TGTGCCAGCAGGCACCGGGAAAGCAATCAGCCCCAGCATTTT. This sequence encodes CASRHRESNQPQHF.

This clonotype was seen more than once but under ten times. The chain has TRBV20-1 and TRBJ1-1, with unresolved D. From germline, CDR1 is DFQATT and CDR2 SNEGSKA (reference sequence). Between the trimmed V and J ends, which lost 2 bases and 5 bases, there was a span of 9 bases. This CDR3 region has 12 residues. The CDR3 is CSARSVWTEAFF. CDR3 nucleotide sequence: TGCAGTGCTAGATCAGTTTGGACTGAAGCTTTCTTT.

This sequence joins TRBV3-1 and TRBJ2-7; D unclear. CDR1 is LGHDT, CDR2 YNNKEL, per germline (reference sequence). The CDR3 consists of 16 residues. V was cut by 2 bases and J by 1 base, with 15 bases left in between. In nucleotides, the CDR3 is TGTGCCAGCAGCCAATTTCTCGGCACAGTTTCCTACGAGCAGTACTTC. Its translation is CASSQFLGTVSYEQYF.